Presented here are 30 T cell receptor beta chains from one specimen sequenced in a study of OX40 agonist ivuxolimab in advanced cancers. The repertoire was sequenced with immunoSEQ multiplex PCR; TCRdb's copy has only in-frame clones and lacks some. The sample contains 100,000 or so clones, 75% to 90% of which appear only once. The source material was CD4+ or CD8+ T cells sorted from blood, sampled in a trial of the OX40 agonist ivuxolimab. The receptor source for this set is an adult with an advanced solid tumor such as melanoma, head and neck, liver or kidney cancer.

The chain combines TRBV6-8 with TRBJ2-2; TRBD2 matches at 11 bases. The ends lost 6 bases at V and 6 bases at J; junction bases unmatched: 6. The length of the CDR3 is 15 residues. Germline assignment: CDR1 MNHGY and CDR2 SAAAGT. CDR3 sequence: CASRVAGGPSGELFF. The CDR3 DNA is TGTGCCAGCAGGGTAGCGGGAGGGCCTTCCGGGGAGCTGTTTTTT.

V is TRBV14 and J is TRBJ2-3; D not resolved. V shed 5 bases and J shed 6 bases, with 9 bases lying between them. The CDR3 is made up of 12 amino acids. The V gene's germline CDR1 is SGHDN and CDR2 FVKESK. This CDR3 is CASSSSSDTQYF. The CDR3 DNA reads TGTGCCAGCAGCTCCTCCTCTGATACGCAGTATTTT. The variable domain in full, completed from reference TRBV14 and TRBJ2-3, reads EAGVTQFPSHSVIEKGQTVTLRCDPISGHDNLYWYRRVMGKEIKFLLHFVKESKQDESGMPNNRFLAERTGGTYSTLKVQPAELEDSGVYFCASSSSSDTQYFGPGTRLTVL.

This rearrangement joins TRBV30 to TRBJ2-7, with TRBD2 matching 8 bases. The germline V gene has CDR1 GTSNPN and CDR2 SVGIG (reference sequence). V was pared by 6 bases and J by 4 bases, with 8 bases of the junction left unmatched. The CDR3 has 13 amino acids. The CDR3 DNA reads as TGTGCCTGCGTTACTAGCGGACAGTACGAGCAGTACTTC. It encodes CACVTSGQYEQYF.

This chain links TRBV14 with TRBJ1-1; D gene uncertain. The length of the CDR3 is 11 residues. The germline V gene has CDR1 SGHDN and CDR2 FVKESK. Trimming left V 2 bases short and J 6 bases short, with 4 bases between. CDR3 sequence reads: CASSQSPEAFF. The CDR3, as DNA: TGTGCCAGCAGCCAAAGCCCTGAAGCTTTCTTT.

The chain has TRBV6-5 and TRBJ2-6; D unresolved. The germline V gene encodes CDR1 MNHEY and CDR2 SVGAGI. The CDR3 is 15 amino acids. The V gene lost 6 bases and the J gene lost 0 bases, with 9 bases spanning the gap. The CDR3 protein is CASSPDGSGANVLTF. Here the CDR3 DNA reads TGTGCCAGCAGCCCCGACGGCTCTGGGGCCAACGTCCTGACTTTC.

The genes are TRBV30 and TRBJ2-7, with D maybe TRBD1 (6 bases). This CDR3 is built from 12 residues. V lost 4 bases to trimming and J lost 1 base, with 8 bases between them. Germline V gene lookup returns CDR1 GTSNPN and CDR2 SVGIG (reference sequence). The chain's CDR3 is CAWNRVSYEQYF. The CDR3 nucleotides read TGTGCCTGGAACAGGGTATCCTACGAGCAGTACTTC.

The CDR3 here is CASSLGGTVPNTEAFF. In DNA, the CDR3 is TGCGCCAGCAGCTTGGGGGGGACAGTACCCAACACTGAAGCTTTCTTT. J is TRBJ1-1 and V is TRBV5-1; 7 bases agree with TRBD1. The CDR3 sequence is 16 residues long. With V trimmed by 0 bases and J by 2 bases, 7 bases remained unmatched. Germline V gene lookup returns CDR1 SGHRS and CDR2 YFSETQ. Full variable domain (rest looked up from reference TRBV5-1 and TRBJ1-1): KAGVTQTPRYLIKTRGQQVTLSCSPISGHRSVSWYQQTPGQGLQFLFEYFSETQRNKGNFPGRFSGRQFSNSRSEMNVSTLELGDSALYLCASSLGGTVPNTEAFFGQGTRLTVV.

The V and J genes are TRBV7-9 and TRBJ1-1, with unresolved D. The CDR3 is 17 residues long. CDR1 SEHNR and CDR2 FQNEAQ come from the germline V gene (reference sequence). V lost 1 base to trimming and J lost 1 base, with 16 bases between them. CDR3 loop: CASSLGVGVRGNTEAFF. The CDR3 nucleotides read TGTGCCAGCAGCTTAGGAGTCGGGGTTCGGGGGAACACTGAAGCTTTCTTT. The whole variable domain, remainder taken from reference TRBV7-9 and TRBJ1-1, is DTGVSQNPRHKITKRGQNVTFRCDPISEHNRLYWYRQTLGQGPEFLTYFQNEAQLEKSRLLSDRFSAERPKGSFSTLEIQRTEQGDSAMYLCASSLGVGVRGNTEAFFGQGTRLTVV.

The chain carries TRBV27 and TRBJ2-3; TRBD2 agrees at 10 bases. V dropped 3 bases and J dropped 7; count of bases not matched to a gene: 7. This CDR3 comprises 15 residues. CDR1 MNHEY and CDR2 SMNVEV come from the germline V gene (reference sequence). The CDR3 reads CASSLATSGLNTQYF. CDR3 sequence (DNA): TGTGCCAGCAGTTTGGCGACTAGCGGGTTAAATACGCAGTATTTT.

This clone showed up just a few times. The chain combines TRBV30 with TRBJ1-1, with D possibly matching TRBD1 (6 bases). The CDR3 has 12 amino acids. Germline V gives CDR1 GTSNPN, CDR2 SVGIG (reference sequence). The V end was cut by 5 bases, the J end by 1 base, with 8 bases between. This CDR3 reads CAWDRSNTEAFF. DNA of the CDR3: TGTGCCTGGGACAGGTCGAACACTGAAGCTTTCTTT.

Here the CDR3 DNA reads TGTGCCAGCAGCTTAGGACAGGGCTCTGGGGCCAACGTCCTGACTTTC. The encoded protein is CASSLGQGSGANVLTF. The rearrangement uses TRBV7-9 and TRBJ2-6; TRBD1 agrees at 7 bases. Germline trimming cut 1 base from V and 0 bases from J; bases unmatched to any gene: 0. Germline V CDR1 and CDR2: SEHNR, FQNEAQ (reference sequence). The CDR3 is 16 amino acids.

The gene calls are TRBV7-9 and TRBJ1-3, with D perhaps TRBD1 (6 bases). CDR1 is SEHNR, CDR2 FQNEAQ, per germline (reference sequence). The length of the CDR3 is 18 residues. The germline V and J ends were trimmed by 1 base and 0 bases, with 16 bases remaining between them. The CDR3 region is CASSLGLGGAFSGNTIYF. CDR3 bases: TGTGCCAGCAGCTTAGGGTTGGGGGGGGCCTTCTCTGGAAACACCATATATTTT.

The chain links TRBV21-1 to TRBJ2-2; TRBD1 is the table's D call and was not checked against the DNA. TRBV21-1 is deemed a pseudogene. The CDR3 extends over 16 amino acids. The CDR3 sequence is CASSNDQGALTGELFF. The CDR3 DNA is TGTGCCAGCAGCAACGACCAGGGGGCTTTAACCGGGGAGCTGTTTTTT.

This chain connects TRBV19 to TRBJ1-1; D is unresolved. V lost 5 bases and J lost 1, with 11 bases in between. CDR3 length: 14 amino acids. Germline loops: CDR1 LNHDA, CDR2 SQIVND (reference sequence). In nucleotides, the CDR3 is TGTGCCAGTAGTTTGGGGTTGGGGAACACTGAAGCTTTCTTT. It specifies CASSLGLGNTEAFF.

CDR3 DNA sequence: TGCGCCAGCAGCCCCGGAGTAGCGGGGGCGTCGGTTAATGAGCAGTTCTTC. Its translation is CASSPGVAGASVNEQFF. V is TRBV5-1 and J is TRBJ2-1; 9 bases are shared with TRBD2. V trimming: 4 bases; J trimming: 7 bases; junction bases outside the gene matches: 15. The CDR3 sequence is 17 residues long. Germline V gene data show CDR1 as SGHRS and CDR2 as YFSETQ. Using reference TRBV5-1 and TRBJ2-1 for the parts outside the CDR3, the full variable domain is KAGVTQTPRYLIKTRGQQVTLSCSPISGHRSVSWYQQTPGQGLQFLFEYFSETQRNKGNFPGRFSGRQFSNSRSEMNVSTLELGDSALYLCASSPGVAGASVNEQFFGPGTRLTVL.

This chain uses TRBV5-6 with TRBJ2-7; D gene uncertain. This CDR3 contains 13 residues. V dropped 1 base and J dropped 2 bases, with 7 bases sitting between them. Looked up from germline, CDR1 is SGHDT and CDR2 is YYEEEE. Here the CDR3 DNA reads TGTGCCAGCAGCTTGTTTGGGACCTACGAGCAGTACTTC. It codes for CASSLFGTYEQYF.

This chain uses TRBV4-2 with TRBJ2-3; D not certain. Per the germline V gene, CDR1 is LGHNA and CDR2 is YNFKEQ. With 0 bases removed from V and 1 base from J, the gap between germline ends came to 5 bases. The CDR3 covers 14 residues. The CDR3 DNA reads as TGTGCCAGCAGCCAAGAAGGCCGCACAGATACGCAGTATTTT. This gives the protein CASSQEGRTDTQYF.

The genes are TRBV7-9 and TRBJ2-5; 12 nucleotides align to TRBD1. J gave up 11 bases and V 0 bases, and 10 bases lay outside the gene matches. The CDR3 covers 16 residues. Germline V gives CDR1 SEHNR, CDR2 FQNEAQ (reference sequence). CDR3 sequence reads: CASSLAWGQGAREQYF. The CDR3 coding sequence is TGTGCCAGCAGCTTAGCGTGGGGACAGGGGGCCAGAGAGCAGTACTTC. The full variable domain, its missing parts supplied by reference TRBV7-9 and TRBJ2-5, is DTGVSQNPRHKITKRGQNVTFRCDPISEHNRLYWYRQTLGQGPEFLTYFQNEAQLEKSRLLSDRFSAERPKGSFSTLEIQRTEQGDSAMYLCASSLAWGQGAREQYFGPGTRLLVL.

This chain connects TRBV9 to TRBJ2-1; 11 nucleotides align to TRBD2. With V trimmed by 0 bases and J by 7 bases, 3 bases remained unmatched. CDR1 and CDR2 from the germline V gene are SGDLS and YYNGEE. This CDR3 is 15 amino acids long. CDR3 sequence reads: CASSVELAGGNEQFF. CDR3 DNA sequence: TGTGCCAGCAGCGTAGAATTAGCGGGAGGGAATGAGCAGTTCTTC.

This sequence joins TRBV6-1 and TRBJ2-2; the D is unclear. Germline CDR1 MNHNS, CDR2 SASEGT. The CDR3 covers 15 residues. V dropped 7 bases and J dropped 3 bases, with 15 bases sitting between them. The CDR3: CASKGSGRYTGELFF. As DNA, the CDR3 is TGTGCCAGCAAAGGGTCGGGCAGGTACACCGGGGAGCTGTTTTTT.

The gene calls are TRBV11-3 and TRBJ2-7; D might be TRBD1 (5 bases). The CDR3 sequence is 13 residues long. Trimming took 5 bases from V and 6 from J, leaving 14 bases between them. The germline V gene has CDR1 SGHNT and CDR2 YENEEA. Here the CDR3 DNA reads TGTGCCAGCAGCAGACCCGACAGAGGCGAGCAGTACTTC. Its protein is CASSRPDRGEQYF.

The chain has TRBV19 and TRBJ2-5; no clear D gene. From germline, CDR1 is LNHDA and CDR2 SQIVND (reference sequence). The CDR3 has 13 residues. Trimming pared 4 bases from V and 0 bases from J, leaving 6 bases between. The CDR3 sequence is CASSNLNQETQYF. CDR3 nucleotide sequence: TGTGCCAGTAGTAACCTGAACCAAGAGACCCAGTACTTC.

The rearrangement uses TRBV6-4 and TRBJ2-3, with unresolved D. Trimming stripped 6 bases from V and 1 base from J, with 14 bases between. The CDR3 is made up of 15 amino acids. CDR1 is MRHNA and CDR2 is SNTAGT in the germline V gene. CDR3 region: CASRPTGGGTDTQYF. CDR3 DNA: TGTGCCAGCAGGCCGACTGGCGGTGGCACAGATACGCAGTATTTT.

The chain carries TRBV29-1 and TRBJ2-1; 13 positions agree with TRBD2. The CDR3 spans 14 residues. The germline V gene has CDR1 SQVTM and CDR2 ANQGSEA. Trimming at V came to 6 bases and at J to 4 bases, leaving 3 bases not matched to a gene. The CDR3 region is CSVGTSGVYNEQFF. The DNA for the CDR3 is TGCAGCGTCGGGACTAGCGGGGTTTACAATGAGCAGTTCTTC.

The DNA for the CDR3 is TGTGCCAGCAGCCCTCGACTAGCCTCTAGCACAGATACGCAGTATTTT. This encodes CASSPRLASSTDTQYF. This sequence joins TRBV7-8 and TRBJ2-3, with TRBD2 matching 7 bases. Looked up from germline, CDR1 is SGHVS and CDR2 is FQNEAQ. The CDR3 runs 16 residues. Trimming at V came to 5 bases and at J to 0 bases, leaving 8 bases not matched to a gene.

This chain connects TRBV4-1 to TRBJ2-7, with 8 bases identical to TRBD1. The CDR3 spans 17 residues. Germline V gives CDR1 MGHRA, CDR2 YSYEKL. V lost 4 bases to trimming and J lost 2 bases; unmatched junction nucleotides: 13. CDR3 loop: CASSRRWDGTGAYEQYF. CDR3 DNA: TGCGCCAGCAGCCGTCGTTGGGACGGGACAGGAGCCTACGAGCAGTACTTC.

With regard to this clone: The sample has other DNA sequences that encode this CDR3 too. V is TRBV9 and J is TRBJ2-2; unclear D gene. Looked up from germline, CDR1 is SGDLS and CDR2 is YYNGEE. The CDR3 is made up of 14 amino acids. The V end lost 0 bases, the J end lost 4 bases, and 7 bases lay between the germline ends. In DNA, the CDR3 is TGTGCCAGCAGCGTAGCTGCAGCCACCGGGGAGCTGTTTTTT. As protein: CASSVAAATGELFF.

The chain uses TRBV20-1 and TRBJ1-1; D is ambiguous. The V end lost 5 bases, the J end lost 7 bases, and 11 bases lay between the germline ends. This CDR3 has 11 amino acids. The V gene's germline CDR1 is DFQATT and CDR2 SNEGSKA (reference sequence). The CDR3 protein is CSAPRGVEAFF. CDR3 bases: TGCAGTGCTCCTCGGGGAGTTGAAGCTTTCTTT.

This clone came up a few times. Other DNA variants within this sample encode the same CDR3. V and J are TRBV27 and TRBJ1-1, with D perhaps TRBD1 (5 bases). From germline, CDR1 is MNHEY and CDR2 SMNVEV (reference sequence). The V gene lost 5 bases and the J gene lost 5 bases, with 6 bases spanning the gap. The CDR3 runs 11 residues. CDR3 sequence reads: CASSRGTEAFF. CDR3 in DNA: TGTGCCAGCAGTCGGGGGACTGAAGCTTTCTTT.

About this clone itself: The sample contains more than one DNA sequence encoding this CDR3. The chain carries TRBV5-1 and TRBJ2-6; D possibly corresponds to TRBD2 (5 bases). V lost 0 bases and J 0 bases, leaving 16 bases between the germline ends. CDR3 length equals 19 residues. Germline V gene lookup returns CDR1 SGHRS and CDR2 YFSETQ. The CDR3 bases are TGCGCCAGCAGCTTGGATGTCGGCAGGAGGAGCTCTGGGGCCAACGTCCTGACTTTC. It codes for CASSLDVGRRSSGANVLTF.